What follows describes a single T cell receptor beta chain. These data originate in a study of blood T cell repertoires in COVID-19. Whole-study context: Samples representing acute and convalescent COVID-19 were sourced from the United States, Italy and Spain. From T cells, B-cell-depleted T cells, or PBMCs came the material, which was cDNA or gDNA.

How the authors handled the data: Amplification of reference gene primers provided the estimated nucleated cell counts. Clones were sequenced by immunoSEQ multiplex PCR, and TCRdb holds only the in-frame ones, with some missing. Clone size and the V and J calls come from that table; the DNA yielded D and trimming. The sample lists tens of thousands of clones; 70% to 75% were seen once. The CDR3 contains 18 residues. With V trimmed by 2 bases and J by 0 bases, 9 bases remained unmatched. The receptor was derived from an older woman with acute or convalescent COVID-19. The chain joins TRBV6-7 to TRBJ2-3; TRBD2 aligns across 9 bases. TRBV6-7 is noted as an ORF with a role that remains uncertain. The sequencing input was peripheral blood. The CDR3 DNA is TGTGCCAGCAGTTACGGGGTAGCGGGGGACAAGAGCACAGATACGCAGTATTTT. This codes for CASSYGVAGDKSTDTQYF.